The TCR beta chain described here comes from a study of cytomegalovirus exposure and HLA in healthy donors. The overall study: In a later analysis, it was reported that the 110 or so validation repertoires had been produced on the same platform as the roughly 700 repertoires belonging to the first cohort. Study-level points and caveats: The authors enumerated some 170 TCR beta chains as linked to cytomegalovirus. The classifier reportedly diagnosed cytomegalovirus status with high specificity and sensitivity. Many donors carried some public TCRs, although rarity characterized most TCR sequences.

This clone appeared a single time. The antigen is not known. The ends were cut back, 8 bases at V and 4 bases at J, with 14 bases in the middle. Germline V gene sequence: CDR1 MDHEN, CDR2 SYDVKM. The CDR3 is 13 amino acids. Produced via immunoSEQ multiplex PCR; TCRdb's table is partial and in-frame only. The sample includes roughly 330,000 clones, around 90% of them seen just once. The receptor comes from a woman in her 30s in good health and CMV-seropositive. Specimen: PBMCs. The chain has TRBV28 and TRBJ1-2; TRBD1 might be the D (5 bases). The CDR3 here is CASLQGESYGYTF. CDR3 sequence (DNA): TGTGCCAGCCTGCAAGGGGAAAGCTATGGCTACACCTTC.